The 2 T cell receptor beta chains below come from one sample, sequenced in a study of blood T cells in healthy people across ages (dated by TCRdb to the mid-2010s). Libraries were built with 5' RACE. TCRdb lists the instrument as Illumina HiSeq 2500. A second PCR of roughly 7 to 11 cycles was performed with a sample-barcoded 5' primer and a J-beta primer mix. The raw public data were reprocessed by TCRdb itself: fastp quality trimming at Q25, MiXCR clonotype calling, in-frame beta chains only. Under each unique CDR3 protein, matching rows form one entry showing the most common genes and DNA. The sample includes 1,500,000 or so distinct CDR3 sequences, with 55% to 75% observed a single time. The ten top clones hold 5.5% to 8% of the sample. Material for sequencing was blood. Receptors originate from a man between 18 and 35 years old in good health.

This clonotype was counted only a few times. The rearrangement uses TRBV3-1 and TRBJ2-1; D unclear. CDR1 LGHDT and CDR2 YNNKEL come from the germline V gene (reference sequence). The CDR3 is 16 amino acids. Trimming pared 1 base from V and 4 bases from J, leaving 14 bases between. Here the CDR3 DNA reads TGTGCCAGCAGCCAAGGGCTAAGGCACTTTTACAATGAGCAGTTCTTC. This gives the protein CASSQGLRHFYNEQFF.

J is TRBJ1-2 and V is TRBV3-1; D is possibly TRBD1 (5 bases). V lost 8 bases, J lost 4 bases, and 17 bases lay in between. Germline V gene lookup returns CDR1 LGHDT and CDR2 YNNKEL (reference sequence). CDR3 size: 14 residues. CDR3 protein: CASGKQGKGYGYTF. In DNA form, the CDR3 reads TGTGCCAGCGGGAAGCAGGGAAAGGGCTATGGCTACACCTTC. The full variable domain, its missing parts supplied by reference TRBV3-1 and TRBJ1-2, is DTAVSQTPKYLVTQMGNDKSIKCEQNLGHDTMYWYKQDSKKFLKIMFSYNNKELIINETVPNRFSPKSPDKAHLNLHINSLELGDSAVYFCASGKQGKGYGYTFGSGTRLTVV.